This T cell receptor beta chain was sequenced in a study of beta chain features in type 1 diabetes. Points from the study as a whole: For Type 1 diabetes patients, all four CD4+ subsets carried TCRB CDR3s that were moderately but significantly shorter.

Since all of the isolated RNA was reverse transcribed, expressed TCRB transcripts were what got sequenced. The method was immunoSEQ multiplex PCR; TCRdb's version includes in-frame clones alone and lacks a portion of them. Here the sample spans almost 350,000 clones, approximately 10% being singletons. Concerning this clone: Its antigen is unknown.

V was trimmed by 5 bases and J by 1 base, leaving 10 bases between them. This CDR3 is built from 14 residues. The germline V gene encodes CDR1 MNHEY and CDR2 SMNVEV (reference sequence). The clonotype was recovered from a young man with type 1 diabetes. Sequencing was performed on central memory CD4+ T cells from blood. This chain links TRBV27 with TRBJ2-3; TRBD2 is a possible D gene (6 bases). The CDR3 sequence is CASSAKRGTDTQYF. CDR3 nucleotides: TGTGCCAGCAGTGCCAAGCGGGGCACAGATACGCAGTATTTT.